The entry below gives a single T cell receptor (beta chain) sequence along with its context. Its antigen is undetermined. The method was immunoSEQ multiplex PCR; TCRdb's version includes in-frame clones alone and lacks a portion of them. The data hold 1.5 million to 1.9 million clones, with 98% observed a single time. Looked up from germline, CDR1 is SGHRS and CDR2 is YFSETQ. V was trimmed by 7 bases and J by 6 bases, leaving 19 bases between them. CDR3 length: 15 residues. This entry comes from a study of shared clonotypes between healthy human individuals. Study outcomes and limitations: Sequencing depth was a factor that was expected to affect clonotype sharing among donors.

Sequenced: naive CD4+ T cells sorted from blood. The subset was: CD45RA+ positively selected. The chain uses TRBV5-1 and TRBJ2-2, with D tentatively TRBD1 or TRBD2 (7 bases each). This TCR was sampled from a man between 25 and 39 years old in good health. CDR3: CASSGGGSIPGELFF. CDR3 coding DNA: TGCGCCAGCTCAGGGGGAGGGAGCATCCCCGGGGAGCTGTTTTTT.